This record covers a single T cell receptor (beta chain). The data were taken from a study of blood T cell repertoires in COVID-19. For the study at large: Spain, Italy and the United States supplied samples that represented acute and convalescent COVID-19. PBMCs, B-cell-depleted T cells, or T cells were the source of the cDNA or gDNA that made up the material.

CDR3 size: 14 residues. Trimming cost V 8 bases and J 3 bases, with 17 bases left between them. Germline-derived CDR1 and CDR2 are GTSNPN and SVGIG (reference sequence). Using immunoSEQ multiplex PCR, the repertoire was profiled, and TCRdb retains in-frame clones only, with some absent. The sample has more than 100,000 clones, 75% to 90% seen once. The source material was peripheral blood. The V call is TRBV30, the J call TRBJ2-1; no clear D gene. The source is a human donor in a cohort sampled during active COVID-19. CDR3 residues: CAGATAGGYNEQFF. The CDR3 nucleotides read TGTGCCGGAGCGACGGCTGGCGGCTACAATGAGCAGTTCTTC.